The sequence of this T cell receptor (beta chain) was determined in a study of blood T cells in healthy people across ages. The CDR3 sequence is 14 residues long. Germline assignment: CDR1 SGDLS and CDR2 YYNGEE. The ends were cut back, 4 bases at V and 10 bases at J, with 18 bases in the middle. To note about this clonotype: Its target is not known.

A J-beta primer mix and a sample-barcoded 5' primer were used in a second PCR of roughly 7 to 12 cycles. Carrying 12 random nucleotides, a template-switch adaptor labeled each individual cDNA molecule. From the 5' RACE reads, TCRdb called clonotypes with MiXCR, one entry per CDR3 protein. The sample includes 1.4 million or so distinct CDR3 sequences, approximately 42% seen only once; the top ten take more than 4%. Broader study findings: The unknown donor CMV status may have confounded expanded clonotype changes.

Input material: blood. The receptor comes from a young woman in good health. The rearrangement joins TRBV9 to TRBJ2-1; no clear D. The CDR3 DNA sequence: TGTGCCAGCAGCTCCCAAAGTAAGCAGTGGGAGCAGTTCTTC. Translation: CASSSQSKQWEQFF.